This TCR beta chain is from a study of T cells after yellow fever vaccination. Trimming took off 2 bases at V and 1 base at J, with 13 bases between the two ends. The CDR3 has 16 residues. In its sample, this clonotype was seen a few times. Antigen: not known. Notes on the study in general: Any FACS-sorted repertoire could hold abundant clonotypes that contaminate it from the bulk population. The booster saw the reappearance of most primary-vaccination clones (approximately 97% CD4, around 88% CD8).

TCRdb re-called the 5' RACE reads with MiXCR, one entry per CDR3 protein. Among under 350,000 distinct CDR3 sequences listed, about 4% were seen once. The input for sequencing was PBMCs, taken 5 days after the yellow fever booster vaccination. This TCR was recovered from a man between 18 and 35 years old who received the YFV17D yellow fever vaccine. V and J are TRBV23-1 and TRBJ2-3; D ambiguous. TRBV23-1 is labeled an ORF, and its function is uncertain. CDR3 sequence reads: CASSQPGESCTDTQYF. CDR3 nucleotide sequence: TGCGCCAGCAGTCAACCCGGTGAATCCTGCACAGATACGCAGTATTTT.